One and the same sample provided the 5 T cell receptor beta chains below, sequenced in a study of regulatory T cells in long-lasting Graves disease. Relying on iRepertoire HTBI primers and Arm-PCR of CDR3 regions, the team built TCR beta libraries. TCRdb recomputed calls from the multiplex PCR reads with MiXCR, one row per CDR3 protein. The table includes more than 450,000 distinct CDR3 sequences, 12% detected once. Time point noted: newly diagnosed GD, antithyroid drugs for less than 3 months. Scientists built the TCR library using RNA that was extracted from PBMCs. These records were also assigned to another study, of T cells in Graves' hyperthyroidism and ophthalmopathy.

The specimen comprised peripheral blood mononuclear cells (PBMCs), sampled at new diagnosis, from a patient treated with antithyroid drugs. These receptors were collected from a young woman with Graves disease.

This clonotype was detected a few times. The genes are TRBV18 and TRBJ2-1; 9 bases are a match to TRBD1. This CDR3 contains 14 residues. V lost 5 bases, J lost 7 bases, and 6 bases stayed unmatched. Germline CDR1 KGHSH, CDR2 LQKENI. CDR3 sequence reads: CASSAWDRENEQFF. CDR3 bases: TGTGCCAGCTCAGCCTGGGACAGGGAAAATGAGCAGTTCTTC.

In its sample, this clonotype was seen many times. The chain's CDR3 is CASSGTATGLPDDQFF. The CDR3 DNA follows: TGCGCCAGCAGCGGCACCGCGACGGGACTTCCGGACGATCAGTTCTTC. V gene TRBV5-1 combines with J gene TRBJ2-1; perhaps TRBD2 as D (6 bases). The CDR3 length is 16 residues. From germline, CDR1 is SGHRS and CDR2 YFSETQ. The V end lost 4 bases, the J end lost 13 bases, and 27 bases lay between the germline ends.

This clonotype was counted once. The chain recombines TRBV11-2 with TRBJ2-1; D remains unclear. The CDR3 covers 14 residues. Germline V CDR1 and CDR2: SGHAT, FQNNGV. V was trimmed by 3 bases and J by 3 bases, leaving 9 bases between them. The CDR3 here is CASSFKRGYNEQFF. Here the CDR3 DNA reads TGTGCCAGCAGCTTTAAGCGAGGCTACAATGAGCAGTTCTTC.

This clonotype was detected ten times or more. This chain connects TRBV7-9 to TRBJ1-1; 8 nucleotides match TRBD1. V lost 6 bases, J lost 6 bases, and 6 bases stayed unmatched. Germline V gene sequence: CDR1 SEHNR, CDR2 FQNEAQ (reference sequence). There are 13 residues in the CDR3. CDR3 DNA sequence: TGTGCCAGCAGGTCCACAGGGGGGTCTGAAGCTTTCTTT. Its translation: CASRSTGGSEAFF.

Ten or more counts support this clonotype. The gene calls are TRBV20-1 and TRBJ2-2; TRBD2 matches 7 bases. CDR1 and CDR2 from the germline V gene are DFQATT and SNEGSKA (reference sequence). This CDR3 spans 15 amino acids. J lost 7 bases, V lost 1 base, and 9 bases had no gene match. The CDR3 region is CSARAGGSWGGELFF. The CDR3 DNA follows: TGCAGTGCTAGAGCAGGCGGGAGCTGGGGCGGGGAGCTGTTTTTT.